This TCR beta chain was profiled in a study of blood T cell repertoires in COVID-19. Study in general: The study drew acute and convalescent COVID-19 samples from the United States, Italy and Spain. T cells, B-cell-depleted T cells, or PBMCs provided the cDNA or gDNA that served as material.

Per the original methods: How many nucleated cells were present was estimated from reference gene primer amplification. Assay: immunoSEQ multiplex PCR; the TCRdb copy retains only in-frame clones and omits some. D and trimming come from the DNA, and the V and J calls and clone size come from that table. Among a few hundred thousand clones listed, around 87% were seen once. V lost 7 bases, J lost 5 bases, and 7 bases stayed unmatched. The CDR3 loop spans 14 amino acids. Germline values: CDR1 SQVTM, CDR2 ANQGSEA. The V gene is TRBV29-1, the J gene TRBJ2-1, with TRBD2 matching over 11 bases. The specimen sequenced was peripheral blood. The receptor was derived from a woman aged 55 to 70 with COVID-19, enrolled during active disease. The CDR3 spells CSGAGTSGHNEQFF. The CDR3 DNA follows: TGCAGCGGGGCCGGGACTAGCGGCCACAATGAGCAGTTCTTC.